Given below is one TCR beta chain in context. At one of its ends the junction is not consistent with the germline gene, which may arise from a read error. Assay: immunoSEQ multiplex PCR; the TCRdb copy retains only in-frame clones and omits some. The sample shows approximately 70,000 clones, 76% of them seen only once. This entry comes from a study of radiotherapy plus CTLA-4 blockade in lung cancer. The germline V gene has CDR1 SEHNR and CDR2 FQNEAQ (reference sequence). The CDR3 consists of 12 residues. This chain joins TRBV7-9 and TRBJ2-1; the D is unclear. This TCR was sampled from a human donor with non-small cell lung cancer whose response to radiotherapy plus ipilimumab could not be evaluated. Some clones in this sample may be carry-over from other donors' samples. This specimen was peripheral blood, taken from a patient treated with radiotherapy plus ipilimumab. The CDR3 spells CTSSSNMNEQFF. CDR3 nucleotide sequence: TGTACCAGCAGCTCAAACATGAATGAGCAGTTCTTC.